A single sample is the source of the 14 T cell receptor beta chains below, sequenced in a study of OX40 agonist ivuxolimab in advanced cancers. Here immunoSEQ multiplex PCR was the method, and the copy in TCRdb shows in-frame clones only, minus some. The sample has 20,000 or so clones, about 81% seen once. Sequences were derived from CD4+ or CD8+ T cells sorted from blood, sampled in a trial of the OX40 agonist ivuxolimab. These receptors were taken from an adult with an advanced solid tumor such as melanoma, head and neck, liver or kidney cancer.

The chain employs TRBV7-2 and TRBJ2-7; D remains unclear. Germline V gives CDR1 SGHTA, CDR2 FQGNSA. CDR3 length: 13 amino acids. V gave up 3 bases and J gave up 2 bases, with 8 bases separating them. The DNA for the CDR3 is TGTGCCAGCAGCTTCGGCACGACCTACGAGCAGTACTTC. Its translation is CASSFGTTYEQYF.

CDR3 in amino acids: CASSLDTGAYEQYF. In DNA, the CDR3 is TGCGCCAGCAGCTTGGATACAGGGGCCTACGAGCAGTACTTC. The chain has TRBV5-1 and TRBJ2-5, with TRBD1 matching over 7 bases. The DNA end is more similar to TRBJ2-7, so the J call may be wrong. The CDR3 runs to 14 residues. The germline V gene has CDR1 SGHRS and CDR2 YFSETQ.

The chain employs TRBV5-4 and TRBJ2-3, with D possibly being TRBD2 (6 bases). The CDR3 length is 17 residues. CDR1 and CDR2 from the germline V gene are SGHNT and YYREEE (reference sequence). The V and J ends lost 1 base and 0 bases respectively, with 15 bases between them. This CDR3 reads CASSLRLGGASTDTQYF. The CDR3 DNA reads TGTGCCAGCAGCTTGAGGTTGGGCGGGGCTAGCACAGATACGCAGTATTTT. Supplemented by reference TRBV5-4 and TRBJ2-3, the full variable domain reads ETGVTQSPTHLIKTRGQQVTLRCSSQSGHNTVSWYQQALGQGPQFIFQYYREEENGRGNFPPRFSGLQFPNYSSELNVNALELDDSALYLCASSLRLGGASTDTQYFGPGTRLTVL.

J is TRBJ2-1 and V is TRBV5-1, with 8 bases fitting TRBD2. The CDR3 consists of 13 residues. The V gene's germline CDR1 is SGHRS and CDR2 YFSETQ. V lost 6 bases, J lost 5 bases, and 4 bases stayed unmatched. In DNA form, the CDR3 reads TGCGCCAGCATGGCACTAGCGGACAATGAGCAGTTCTTC. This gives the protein CASMALADNEQFF.

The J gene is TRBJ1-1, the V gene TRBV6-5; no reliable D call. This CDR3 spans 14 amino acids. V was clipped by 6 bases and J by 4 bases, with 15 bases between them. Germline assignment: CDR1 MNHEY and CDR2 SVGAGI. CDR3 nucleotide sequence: TGTGCCAGCAGCCCCATCGGGGAAGGCACTGAAGCTTTCTTT. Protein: CASSPIGEGTEAFF.

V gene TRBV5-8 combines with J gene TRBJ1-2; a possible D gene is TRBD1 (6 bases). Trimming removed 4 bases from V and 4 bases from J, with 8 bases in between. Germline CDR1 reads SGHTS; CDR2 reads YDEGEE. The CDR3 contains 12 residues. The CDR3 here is CASSRGAYGYTF. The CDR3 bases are TGTGCCAGCAGCAGGGGGGCCTATGGCTACACCTTC.

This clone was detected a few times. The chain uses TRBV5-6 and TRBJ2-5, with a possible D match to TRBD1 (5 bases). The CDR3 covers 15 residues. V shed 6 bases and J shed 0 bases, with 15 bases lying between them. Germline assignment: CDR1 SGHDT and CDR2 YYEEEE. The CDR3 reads CASTIGQGHQETQYF. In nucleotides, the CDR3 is TGTGCCAGCACCATAGGGCAGGGCCACCAAGAGACCCAGTACTTC.

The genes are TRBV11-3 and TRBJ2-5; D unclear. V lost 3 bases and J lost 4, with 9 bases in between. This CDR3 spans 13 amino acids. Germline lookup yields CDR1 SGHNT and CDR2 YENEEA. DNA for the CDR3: TGTGCCAGCAGCTTTTCCGAAGGAGAGACCCAGTACTTC. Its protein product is CASSFSEGETQYF.

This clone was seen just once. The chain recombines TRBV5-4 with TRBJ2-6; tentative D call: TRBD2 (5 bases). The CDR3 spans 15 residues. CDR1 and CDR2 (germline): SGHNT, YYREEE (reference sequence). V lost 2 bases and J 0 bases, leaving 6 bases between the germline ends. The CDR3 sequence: CASSLGGSGANVLTF. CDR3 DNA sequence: TGTGCCAGCAGCTTAGGAGGCTCTGGGGCCAACGTCCTGACTTTC. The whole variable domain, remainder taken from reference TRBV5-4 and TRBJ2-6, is ETGVTQSPTHLIKTRGQQVTLRCSSQSGHNTVSWYQQALGQGPQFIFQYYREEENGRGNFPPRFSGLQFPNYSSELNVNALELDDSALYLCASSLGGSGANVLTFGAGSRLTVL.

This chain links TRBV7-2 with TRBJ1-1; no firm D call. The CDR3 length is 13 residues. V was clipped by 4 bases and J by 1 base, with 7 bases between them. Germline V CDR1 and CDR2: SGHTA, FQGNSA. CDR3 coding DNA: TGTGCCAGCAGCTACCAGGAGAACACTGAAGCTTTCTTT. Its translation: CASSYQENTEAFF.

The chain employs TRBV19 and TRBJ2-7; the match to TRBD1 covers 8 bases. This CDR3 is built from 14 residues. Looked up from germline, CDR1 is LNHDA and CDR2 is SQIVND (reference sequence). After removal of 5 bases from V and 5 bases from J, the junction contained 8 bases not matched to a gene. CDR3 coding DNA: TGTGCCAGTAGTCCGACAGGGGAGGTCAACGAGCAGTACTTC. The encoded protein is CASSPTGEVNEQYF. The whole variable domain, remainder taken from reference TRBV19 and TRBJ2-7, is DGGITQSPKYLFRKEGQNVTLSCEQNLNHDAMYWYRQDPGQGLRLIYYSQIVNDFQKGDIAEGYSVSREKKESFPLTVTSAQKNPTAFYLCASSPTGEVNEQYFGPGTRLTVT.

The chain's CDR3 is CASSESASGGVYEQFF. The CDR3 DNA reads as TGCGCCAGCAGTGAGTCGGCTAGCGGGGGGGTATATGAGCAGTTCTTC. V is TRBV10-1 and J is TRBJ2-1; 12 bases align to TRBD2. The CDR3 spans 16 residues. Germline assignment: CDR1 WNHNN and CDR2 SYGVQD (reference sequence). V lost 0 bases to trimming and J lost 8 bases; unmatched junction nucleotides: 5.

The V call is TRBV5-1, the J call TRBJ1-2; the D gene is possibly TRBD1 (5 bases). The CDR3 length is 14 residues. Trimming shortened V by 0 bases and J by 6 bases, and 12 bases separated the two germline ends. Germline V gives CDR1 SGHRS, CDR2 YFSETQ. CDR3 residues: CASSLARQGNGYTF. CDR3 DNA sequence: TGCGCCAGCAGCTTGGCCCGCCAGGGTAATGGCTACACCTTC.

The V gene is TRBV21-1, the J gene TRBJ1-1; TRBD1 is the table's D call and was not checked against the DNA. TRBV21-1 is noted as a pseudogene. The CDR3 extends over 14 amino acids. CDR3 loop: CASTCGQLNTEAFF. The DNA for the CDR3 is TGTGCCAGCACCTGCGGACAGCTGAACACTGAAGCTTTCTTT.